This T cell receptor (beta chain) comes out of a study of blood T cells in healthy people across ages. Next came a second PCR, run for about 6 to 11 cycles, which used a sample-barcoded 5' primer along with a J-beta primer mix. TCRdb itself ran the 5' RACE reads through MiXCR, one entry per CDR3 protein. The data hold about 940,000 distinct CDR3 sequences, with under 50% observed a single time. Trimming at V came to 5 bases and at J to 8 bases, leaving 11 bases not matched to a gene. The CDR3 spans 15 residues. This receptor was identified in a man aged 25-40 years in good health. Sequenced material: blood. The chain recombines TRBV12-3 or TRBV12-4 with TRBJ2-3, with 9 bases lining up with TRBD2. The CDR3 DNA is TGTGCCAGCAGTGGGAGCGGGGGGCCTGAAGGTACGCAGTATTTT. Translation gives CASSGSGGPEGTQYF.